The 26 T cell receptor beta chains presented below share a single source sample, sequenced in a study of T cells after yellow fever vaccination. From the 5' RACE reads, TCRdb called clonotypes with MiXCR, one entry per CDR3 protein. The sample has about 320,000 distinct CDR3 sequences; 6.8% are singletons. The source was PBMCs, collected roughly 47 days after the first yellow fever vaccination. The receptors shown here come from a man younger than 35 who received the YFV17D yellow fever vaccine.

This clonotype appeared many times. The chain couples TRBV5-5 to TRBJ1-5; 8 positions match TRBD1. The junction had 5 bases not matched to a gene; V was cut back by 0 bases and J by 3 bases. The CDR3 loop spans 16 amino acids. CDR1 SGHKS and CDR2 YYEKEE come from the germline V gene (reference sequence). CDR3 in amino acids: CASSLVHRGDNQPQHF. DNA of the CDR3: TGTGCCAGCAGCTTGGTTCACAGGGGGGACAATCAGCCCCAGCATTTT. The full variable domain, rest sourced from reference TRBV5-5 and TRBJ1-5, is DAGVTQSPTHLIKTRGQQVTLRCSPISGHKSVSWYQQVLGQGPQFIFQYYEKEERGRGNFPDRFSARQFPNYSSELNVNALLLGDSALYLCASSLVHRGDNQPQHFGDGTRLSIL.

This clonotype was found a few times. This chain joins TRBV7-2 and TRBJ2-1; 8 bases match TRBD2. Germline CDR1 reads SGHTA; CDR2 reads FQGNSA. V lost 1 base to trimming and J lost 10 bases; unmatched junction nucleotides: 12. This CDR3 has 16 amino acids. The DNA for the CDR3 is TGTGCCAGCAGCTTAGGACAAGGGCGGGGGGCACGGGAGCAGTTCTTC. Its protein is CASSLGQGRGAREQFF.

V is TRBV7-8 and J is TRBJ2-3; tentatively, D is TRBD2 (6 bases). The CDR3 extends over 15 amino acids. V was pared by 3 bases and J by 5 bases, with 15 bases between. Germline CDR1 reads SGHVS; CDR2 reads FQNEAQ. The DNA of the CDR3 is TGTGCCAGCAGCTTGTGGCGGGACGGAGGAGATACGCAGTATTTT. Its protein is CASSLWRDGGDTQYF.

The CDR3 spells CASSQEARNTGELFF. DNA for the CDR3: TGTGCCAGCAGCCAAGAAGCCCGGAACACCGGGGAGCTGTTTTTT. This chain joins TRBV4-2 and TRBJ2-2; D gene uncertain. CDR1 and CDR2 (germline): LGHNA, YNFKEQ. Trimming removed 0 bases from V and 1 base from J, with 6 bases in between. There are 15 residues in the CDR3.

In its sample, this clonotype was seen a few times. The chain joins TRBV6-5 to TRBJ2-1; 7 positions agree with TRBD2. Germline-derived CDR1 and CDR2 are MNHEY and SVGAGI. The CDR3 sequence is 16 residues long. Unmatched junction bases numbered 11, after V lost 2 bases and J lost 7 bases. CDR3 in amino acids: CASSYTRDGGSNEQFF. In DNA, the CDR3 is TGTGCCAGCAGTTACACCCGAGACGGGGGGTCGAATGAGCAGTTCTTC.

The table lists this clonotype with many counts. The chain is built from TRBV19 and TRBJ2-1, with 12 nucleotides matching TRBD2. V lost 5 bases to trimming and J lost 4 bases; unmatched junction nucleotides: 6. Germline-derived CDR1 and CDR2 are LNHDA and SQIVND (reference sequence). CDR3 length equals 16 residues. The DNA for the CDR3 is TGTGCCAGTAGTCTTACTAGCGGGGGGTCTTACAATGAGCAGTTCTTC. Residues: CASSLTSGGSYNEQFF.

The chain uses TRBV28 and TRBJ2-3; TRBD2 agrees at 8 bases. The germline gives CDR1 MDHEN, CDR2 SYDVKM. The V gene end was trimmed by 5 bases and the J gene end by 4 bases; junction bases not matched to a gene: 14. The CDR3 has 17 residues. The CDR3 spells CASSPFNGGAGADTQYF. CDR3 DNA: TGTGCCAGCAGTCCCTTTAACGGGGGGGCCGGGGCAGATACGCAGTATTTT.

The rearrangement joins TRBV4-2 to TRBJ1-1; possibly TRBD1 for D (5 bases). The CDR3 covers 14 residues. Germline V gene sequence: CDR1 LGHNA, CDR2 YNFKEQ. V dropped 2 bases and J dropped 3 bases, with 10 bases sitting between them. The CDR3 loop reads CASSQTDRYTEAFF. The CDR3 DNA reads TGTGCCAGCAGCCAAACCGACAGATACACTGAAGCTTTCTTT.

This clonotype was observed many times. The chain has TRBV6-1 and TRBJ2-7; TRBD1 might be the D (6 bases). V was shortened by 6 bases and J by 3 bases, with 21 bases between the two germline ends. In germline, CDR1 is MNHNS, CDR2 SASEGT. CDR3 length: 16 amino acids. The CDR3 sequence: CASSPRQTGLDYEQYF. DNA of the CDR3: TGTGCCAGCAGCCCCCGCCAAACAGGGTTAGACTACGAGCAGTACTTC.

This clonotype was counted only a few times. The chain recombines TRBV27 with TRBJ1-1; D call uncertain. V lost 6 bases and J lost 3, with 23 bases in between. This CDR3 contains 17 residues. Per the germline V gene, CDR1 is MNHEY and CDR2 is SMNVEV (reference sequence). The CDR3 DNA reads TGTGCCAGCAGGTGGGGTGGATCGGGCGCTGGGGACACTGAAGCTTTCTTT. This sequence encodes CASRWGGSGAGDTEAFF.

The chain couples TRBV5-1 to TRBJ2-7, with D unclear. There are 14 residues in the CDR3. Trimming left V 5 bases short and J 4 bases short, with 16 bases between. Germline V gene lookup returns CDR1 SGHRS and CDR2 YFSETQ. The CDR3 region has the DNA TGCGCCAGCAGTATCTTCGACGATACATACGAGCAGTACTTC. This encodes CASSIFDDTYEQYF. The whole variable domain, remainder taken from reference TRBV5-1 and TRBJ2-7, is KAGVTQTPRYLIKTRGQQVTLSCSPISGHRSVSWYQQTPGQGLQFLFEYFSETQRNKGNFPGRFSGRQFSNSRSEMNVSTLELGDSALYLCASSIFDDTYEQYFGPGTRLTVT.

The chain uses TRBV7-9 and TRBJ2-7, with 8 nucleotides matching TRBD2. From germline, CDR1 is SEHNR and CDR2 FQNEAQ (reference sequence). V lost 3 bases to trimming and J lost 0 bases; unmatched junction nucleotides: 1. This CDR3 region has 14 residues. CDR3 DNA: TGTGCCAGCAGCTTTAGCGGGACCTCCTACGAGCAGTACTTC. Its protein is CASSFSGTSYEQYF.

The chain links TRBV12-3 or TRBV12-4 to TRBJ1-1; D remains ambiguous. Between the trimmed V and J ends, which lost 6 bases and 5 bases, there was a span of 10 bases. The CDR3 runs 12 residues. CDR3 sequence: CASSPRRTEAFF. The CDR3 nucleotides read TGTGCCAGCAGCCCCAGGAGGACTGAAGCTTTCTTT.

The V gene is TRBV10-2, the J gene TRBJ2-6; D call uncertain. The ends were cut back, 7 bases at V and 1 base at J, with 14 bases in the middle. Germline CDR1 WSHSY, CDR2 SAAADI. The CDR3 is 16 amino acids. CDR3 loop: CASNSDWGSGANVLTF. Written as DNA, the CDR3 is TGCGCCAGCAATTCGGATTGGGGATCTGGGGCCAACGTCCTGACTTTC.

The gene calls are TRBV7-2 and TRBJ1-2; D not certain. Trimming stripped 0 bases from V and 8 bases from J, with 19 bases between. This CDR3 comprises 16 residues. Germline values: CDR1 SGHTA, CDR2 FQGNSA. CDR3 in amino acids: CASSLAAPTLMLGYTF. DNA of the CDR3: TGTGCCAGCAGCTTAGCGGCTCCTACCCTCATGCTGGGCTACACCTTC. The full variable domain, its missing parts supplied by reference TRBV7-2 and TRBJ1-2, is GAGVSQSPSNKVTEKGKDVELRCDPISGHTALYWYRQSLGQGLEFLIYFQGNSAPDKSGLPSDRFSAERTGGSVSTLTIQRTQQEDSAVYLCASSLAAPTLMLGYTFGSGTRLTVV.

This clonotype was picked up many times. V and J are TRBV5-1 and TRBJ2-1; possible D gene TRBD1, 6 bases. Germline CDR1 SGHRS, CDR2 YFSETQ. Trimming cost V 4 bases and J 7 bases, with 15 bases left between them. CDR3 length: 14 amino acids. The CDR3 reads CASSPGGALNEQFF. Here the CDR3 DNA reads TGCGCCAGCAGCCCTGGGGGCGCGTTAAATGAGCAGTTCTTC.

This chain joins TRBV7-8 and TRBJ2-7, with TRBD1 identical over 8 bases. The germline CDR1 and CDR2 sequences are SGHVS and FQNEAQ. The CDR3 is made up of 14 amino acids. V lost 5 bases, J lost 2 bases, and 5 bases stayed unmatched. The chain's CDR3 is CASSLWDRPYEQYV. The CDR3 DNA is TGTGCCAGCAGCCTCTGGGACAGGCCCTACGAGCAGTACGTC.

This sequence joins TRBV5-5 and TRBJ1-2, with no clear D. The germline gives CDR1 SGHKS, CDR2 YYEKEE (reference sequence). V lost 3 bases, J lost 4 bases, and 10 bases lay in between. This CDR3 has 13 residues. DNA for the CDR3: TGTGCCAGCAGCTCGGAAGTCGGCTATGGCTACACCTTC. As protein: CASSSEVGYGYTF.

This clonotype was detected ten times or more. The chain is built from TRBV15 and TRBJ2-1; D unclear. V lost 8 bases and J lost 5, with 10 bases in between. The CDR3 spans 12 residues. CDR1 is LNHNV and CDR2 is YYDKDF in the germline V gene (reference sequence). The CDR3 DNA reads TGTGCCACCGGGGAAGGGAACAATGAGCAGTTCTTC. Translated, it gives CATGEGNNEQFF.

Many counts were recorded for this clonotype. This rearrangement joins TRBV4-3 to TRBJ2-2; D gene uncertain. V lost 3 bases and J lost 0, with 8 bases in between. CDR1 and CDR2 from the germline V gene are LGHNA and YSLEER. The CDR3 has 15 residues. The chain's CDR3 is CASSQVSTNTGELFF. The CDR3, as DNA: TGCGCCAGCAGCCAGGTGTCCACGAACACCGGGGAGCTGTTTTTT.

The chain joins TRBV12-3 or TRBV12-4 to TRBJ1-5; TRBD1 matches 10 bases. The CDR3 covers 18 residues. Unmatched junction bases numbered 10, after V lost 2 bases and J lost 3 bases. In nucleotides, the CDR3 is TGTGCCAGCAGTTTAAGACAGGGGGCTAAAATGAACAATCAGCCCCAGCATTTT. Residues: CASSLRQGAKMNNQPQHF.

This clonotype has only a few counts. The V gene is TRBV6-2 or TRBV6-3, the J gene TRBJ2-5; D perhaps matches TRBD2 (6 bases). Germline lookup yields CDR1 MNHEY and CDR2 SVGEGT. V dropped 6 bases and J dropped 3 bases, with 14 bases sitting between them. The CDR3 extends over 14 amino acids. CDR3 in amino acids: CASRVQRAEETQYF. The CDR3 region has the DNA TGTGCCAGCAGAGTCCAGCGGGCGGAAGAGACCCAGTACTTC.

Only a few counts were recorded for this clonotype. The V and J genes are TRBV7-2 and TRBJ1-6, with 8 bases matching TRBD1. Losses at the gene ends were 3 bases for V and 5 bases for J; bases not matched to a gene: 0. The CDR3 runs to 14 residues. Germline lookup yields CDR1 SGHTA and CDR2 FQGNSA. CDR3 amino acids: CASSLTGDNSPLHF. The CDR3 DNA reads TGTGCCAGCAGCTTGACAGGGGATAATTCACCCCTCCACTTT.

This clonotype occurred a few times. This chain connects TRBV4-3 to TRBJ1-6; TRBD1 might be the D (5 bases). Germline V gene data show CDR1 as LGHNA and CDR2 as YSLEER. CDR3 length: 15 residues. V was trimmed by 0 bases and J by 10 bases, leaving 13 bases between them. CDR3 sequence (DNA): TGCGCCAGCAGCCAAGAAGTGGGGACGGGGTCACCCCTCCACTTT. Amino acids: CASSQEVGTGSPLHF.

This clonotype came up many times. J is TRBJ2-7 and V is TRBV18; TRBD2 aligns across 12 bases. V trimming: 2 bases; J trimming: 2 bases; junction bases outside the gene matches: 4. Germline V gives CDR1 KGHSH, CDR2 LQKENI. CDR3 length: 16 amino acids. The CDR3, as DNA: TGTGCCAGCTCACCAAAACTAGCGGGGGGAGCCTACGAGCAGTACTTC. It codes for CASSPKLAGGAYEQYF.

This clonotype was counted at least ten times. The chain employs TRBV5-1 and TRBJ1-6; D might be TRBD1 (6 bases). Germline loops: CDR1 SGHRS, CDR2 YFSETQ. Trimming took 3 bases from V and 15 from J, leaving 16 bases between them. This CDR3 contains 13 residues. CDR3: CASSSETRGLLHF. The DNA for the CDR3 is TGCGCCAGCAGCTCGGAAACCAGGGGACTCCTCCACTTT. Variable domain in full (rest from reference TRBV5-1 and TRBJ1-6): KAGVTQTPRYLIKTRGQQVTLSCSPISGHRSVSWYQQTPGQGLQFLFEYFSETQRNKGNFPGRFSGRQFSNSRSEMNVSTLELGDSALYLCASSSETRGLLHFGNGTRLTVT.